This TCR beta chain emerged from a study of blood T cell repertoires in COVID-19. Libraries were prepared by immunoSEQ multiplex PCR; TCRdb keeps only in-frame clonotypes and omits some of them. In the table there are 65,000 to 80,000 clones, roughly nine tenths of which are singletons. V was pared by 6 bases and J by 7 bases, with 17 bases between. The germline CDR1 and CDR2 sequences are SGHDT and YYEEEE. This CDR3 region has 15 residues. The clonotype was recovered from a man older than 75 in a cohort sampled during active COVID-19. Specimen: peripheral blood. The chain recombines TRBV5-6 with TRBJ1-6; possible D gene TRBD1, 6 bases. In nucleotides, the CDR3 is TGTGCCAGCACCCGGACAGTAGGCCGAAATTCACCCCTCCACTTT. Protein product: CASTRTVGRNSPLHF. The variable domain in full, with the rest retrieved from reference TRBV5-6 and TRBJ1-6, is DAGVTQSPTHLIKTRGQQVTLRCSPKSGHDTVSWYQQALGQGPQFIFQYYEEEERQRGNFPDRFSGHQFPNYSSELNVNALLLGDSALYLCASTRTVGRNSPLHFGNGTRLTVT.